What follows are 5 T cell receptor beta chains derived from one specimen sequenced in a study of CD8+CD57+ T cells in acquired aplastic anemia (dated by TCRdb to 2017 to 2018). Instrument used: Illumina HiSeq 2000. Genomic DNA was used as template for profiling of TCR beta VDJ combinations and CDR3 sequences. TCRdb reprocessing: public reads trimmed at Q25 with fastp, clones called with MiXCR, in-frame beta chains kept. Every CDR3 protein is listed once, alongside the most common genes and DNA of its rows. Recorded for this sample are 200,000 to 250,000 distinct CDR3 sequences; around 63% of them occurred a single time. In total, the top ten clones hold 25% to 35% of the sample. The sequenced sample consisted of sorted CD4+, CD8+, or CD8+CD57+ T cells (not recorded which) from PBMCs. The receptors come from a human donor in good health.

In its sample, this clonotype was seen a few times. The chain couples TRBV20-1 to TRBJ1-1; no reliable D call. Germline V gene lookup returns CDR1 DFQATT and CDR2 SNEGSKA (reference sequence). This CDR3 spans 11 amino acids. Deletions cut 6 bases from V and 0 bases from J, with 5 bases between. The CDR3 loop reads CSAGMNTEAFF. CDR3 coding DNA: TGCAGTGCCGGGATGAACACTGAAGCTTTCTTT.

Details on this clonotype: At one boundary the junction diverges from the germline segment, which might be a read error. The CDR3 DNA reads as TGTGCCGCCAGCAGAGACCTAGCGGCCTCCTACGAGCAGTACTTC. It yields the protein CAASRDLAASYEQYF. The chain links TRBV15 to TRBJ2-7; 7 nucleotides line up with TRBD2. Germline V gives CDR1 LNHNV, CDR2 YYDKDF (reference sequence). This CDR3 comprises 15 residues.

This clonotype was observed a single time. CDR3 sequence (DNA): TGTGCCAGCAGCTACCCGGCGTCAGATACGCAGTATTTT. Protein sequence: CASSYPASDTQYF. The chain employs TRBV9 and TRBJ2-3; D remains unclear. The CDR3 sequence is 13 residues long. Trimming left V 4 bases short and J 4 bases short, with 10 bases between. Germline values: CDR1 SGDLS, CDR2 YYNGEE.

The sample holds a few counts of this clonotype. CDR3 sequence reads: CASSGGLMRSTGAFF. For the CDR3, the DNA is TGTGCCAGCAGTGGGGGGTTAATGCGGTCAACGGGGGCTTTCTTT. The chain combines TRBV2 with TRBJ1-1; perhaps TRBD1 as D (5 bases). V lost 4 bases and J 11 bases, leaving 23 bases between the germline ends. Germline V gene data show CDR1 as SNHLY and CDR2 as FYNNEI. This CDR3 is built from 15 residues.

The DNA of the CDR3 is TGTGCCAGCAGCGAAAAACGGACAGACGTTGGCGGCGAGCAGTACTTC. This sequence encodes CASSEKRTDVGGEQYF. V usage is TRBV7-8 and J usage is TRBJ2-7; TRBD1 might be the D (6 bases). Deletions cut 5 bases from V and 6 bases from J, with 23 bases between. The length of the CDR3 is 16 residues. Germline CDR1 and CDR2: SGHVS and FQNEAQ.